This TCR beta chain was documented in a study of sequential checkpoint blockade in melanoma. CDR1 and CDR2 from the germline V gene are PRHDT and FYEKMQ (reference sequence). Trimming removed 5 bases from V and 4 bases from J; junction bases left unmatched: 7. The CDR3 runs to 14 residues. Sequencing used immunoSEQ multiplex PCR; TCRdb keeps in-frame clones, though not all of them. The sample holds tens of thousands of clones, 65% to 75% seen once. As to treatment: randomized to nivolumab then ipilimumab (arm A) or the reverse (arm B). DNA-damaging chemotherapy had not been given to any patient beforehand.

V and J are TRBV13 and TRBJ1-1; 7 bases line up with TRBD1. This clonotype originated in a human donor with melanoma. The sample here was CD8+ T cells sorted from blood (inferred from file names), taken from a patient given nivolumab and ipilimumab in sequence. The CDR3 loop is CASSPGAGGTEAFF. As DNA, the CDR3 is TGTGCCAGCAGCCCCGGGGCAGGGGGCACTGAAGCTTTCTTT.